This record covers a single T cell receptor beta chain. No cognate antigen has been identified for it. Per-base quality was not reported, and no clone a single base away is much larger than it. These data belong to a study of CD8+CD57+ T cells in acquired aplastic anemia (dated by TCRdb to 2017 to 2018). The study in broad terms: Extracted DNA from sorted CD4+ and CD8+ cells averaged around 2.9 ug, ranging from roughly 0.17 to 27.4 ug. Healthy donor samples averaged approximately 10 million reads for CD4+ and 11 million to 12 million for CD8+ cells. Study-wide findings and limitations: Roughly 29 CD8+ CDR3 sequences were found to be shared between patients and controls, but these sequences appeared to be highly expressed in patients and within the immunodominant clones of the patients. Between patients and healthy controls, no significant difference in CD8+ Simpson's diversity was found (P=0.060).

The study deep-sequenced TCR repertoires of sorted CD4+ and CD8+ blood T cells from severe aplastic anemia patients and healthy subjects. Ficoll-Paque density gradient centrifugation was used to isolate peripheral blood mononuclear cells. Before DNA was extracted, CD4+ and CD8+ T cells were sorted using either FACS or magnetic beads. As encoded in the germline V gene, CDR1 is SQVTM while CDR2 is ANQGSEA. Deletion took 7 bases off V and 4 bases off J, with a span of 17 bases between the germline ends. From its cysteine to its phenylalanine, the CDR3 spans 13 amino acids. The sequence is cut down to CDR3 DNA, 39 bases in frame from base 1. TCR beta VDJ combination and CDR3 sequence profiling used genomic DNA as the template. TCR repertoire sequencing was run on an Illumina HiSeq 2000. The published analysis was carried out like this. Repertoire assessment relied on Simpson's diversity index, CDR3 size and DJ length profiles, and TRBV/TRBJ rearrangement plots. Whichever DNA sequence was most abundant in the deep sequencing data was defined as the immunodominant clone. CDR3 amino acid sequences were checked for sharing across subjects and were also compared against the VDJdb database and published repertoires. TCRdb reprocessed the public reads (quality trimming at Q25 with fastp, clone calling with MiXCR) and kept in-frame beta chains. When rows share a CDR3 protein, they turn into one entry using the most common DNA and genes. These V and J calls are TCRdb output, not the study's own analysis. The table for this sample lists a few hundred thousand distinct CDR3 sequences; about 59% of them were counted only once. About 29% of the sample lies in the top ten.

This TCR came from a human donor in good health. Sequencing was carried out using sorted CD4+, CD8+, or CD8+CD57+ T cells (not recorded which) from PBMCs. The rearrangement combines TRBV29-1 with TRBJ2-7, with a tentative D gene TRBD1 over 6 matching bases. The CDR3 region has the sequence CSEQTGAAYEQYF. The nucleotides are TGCAGCGAGCAGACAGGTGCGGCGTACGAGCAGTACTTC.